This TCR beta chain was observed in a study of cytomegalovirus exposure and HLA in healthy donors. On this clone itself: No antigen is known for it.

CDR1 MDHEN and CDR2 SYDVKM come from the germline V gene. The CDR3 totals 18 residues. Trimming removed 1 base from V and 0 bases from J, with 16 bases in between. PCR primers comprised 60 Vbeta and 13 Jbeta primers. The table came from immunoSEQ multiplex PCR; TCRdb's copy has only in-frame clones and leaves some out. The table includes about 93,000 clones, roughly 80% detected once. The study, taken as a whole, reports: CMV serostatus was the only immune exposure information that was available. A link between a missense DCLRE1C variant and TCR beta V- and J-gene trimming emerged from a later analysis. Cytomegalovirus status was reportedly diagnosed by the classifier with high specificity and sensitivity. TRBV6-2, TRBV6-3 and some other V segments were unresolvable in 87-base-pair reads.

The sequenced sample was PBMCs. This receptor was taken from a boy younger than 18 in good health and CMV-seronegative. The J gene is TRBJ2-4, the V gene TRBV28, with D tentatively TRBD2 (6 bases). CDR3 nucleotides: TGTGCCAGCAGTTTATCTTTTCTACGGAGGGGAGCCAAAAACATTCAGTACTTC. Translation gives CASSLSFLRRGAKNIQYF.